This T cell receptor (beta chain) appears in the sequencing data of a study of cytomegalovirus exposure and HLA in healthy donors. Researchers ran the PCR with 60 Vbeta and 13 Jbeta primers. The assay was immunoSEQ multiplex PCR, and TCRdb's table has in-frame clones only and misses some. The top ten clones hold approximately 1.8% of a sample with 150,000 or so clones, just under 75% of them seen once. This clone was seen more than once but under ten times. Donors counted as nominally healthy when sampled, yet unrecorded immune exposures were likely. V lost 4 bases, J lost 8 bases, and 14 bases lay in between. The CDR3 runs to 13 residues. From germline, CDR1 is MNHEY and CDR2 SVGAGI.

The V and J genes are TRBV6-5 and TRBJ1-2; D might be TRBD1 (6 bases). The receptor comes from a young woman in good health and CMV-seronegative. Input material: PBMCs. The CDR3 DNA sequence: TGTGCCAGCAGTTCCGGGACATCTGGGGGCTACACCTTC. It yields the protein CASSSGTSGGYTF.